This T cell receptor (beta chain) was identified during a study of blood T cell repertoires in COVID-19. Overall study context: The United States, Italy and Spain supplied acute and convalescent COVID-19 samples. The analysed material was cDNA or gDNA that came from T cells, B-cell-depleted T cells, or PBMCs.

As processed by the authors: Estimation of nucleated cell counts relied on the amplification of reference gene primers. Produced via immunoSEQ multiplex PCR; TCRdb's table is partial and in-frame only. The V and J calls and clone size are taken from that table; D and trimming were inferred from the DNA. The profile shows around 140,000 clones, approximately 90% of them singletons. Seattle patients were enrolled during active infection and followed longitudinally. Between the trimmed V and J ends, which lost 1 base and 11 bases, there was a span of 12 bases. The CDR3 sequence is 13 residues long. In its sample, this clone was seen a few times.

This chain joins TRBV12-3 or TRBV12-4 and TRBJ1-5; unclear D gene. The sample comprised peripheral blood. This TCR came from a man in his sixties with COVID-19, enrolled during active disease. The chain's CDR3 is CASSLDPFEAQHF. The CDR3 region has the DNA TGTGCCAGCAGTTTAGATCCGTTTGAGGCCCAGCATTTT.